This TCR beta chain was recovered during a study of CD8 T cell repertoires and HIV-1 epitope variants. Study conclusions and caveats: Six of nine antigen-specific clonotypes appeared cross-reactive to autologous or escape variants.

The protocol was immunoSEQ multiplex PCR, while the TCRdb copy is restricted to in-frame clones and leaves out a portion. The table lists thousands of clones, about three fifths of them singletons. Regarding this clone: Its antigen is as yet unknown.

Trimming stripped 6 bases from V and 5 bases from J, with 8 bases between. This CDR3 comprises 12 residues. From germline, CDR1 is SGHTA and CDR2 FQGNSA. The rearrangement joins TRBV7-2 to TRBJ2-1; unclear D gene. Material for sequencing was cultured CD8+ T cells derived from PBMCs. The receptor was isolated from a male donor with HIV. CDR3 protein: CASRGGNNEQFF. For the CDR3, the DNA is TGTGCCAGCAGAGGCGGAAACAATGAGCAGTTCTTC. Full variable domain (rest looked up from reference TRBV7-2 and TRBJ2-1): GAGVSQSPSNKVTEKGKDVELRCDPISGHTALYWYRQSLGQGLEFLIYFQGNSAPDKSGLPSDRFSAERTGGSVSTLTIQRTQQEDSAVYLCASRGGNNEQFFGPGTRLTVL.